This is a list of T cell receptor beta chains from one sample in a study of beta chain features in type 1 diabetes. TCRdb keeps only in-frame clones here, not all; method: immunoSEQ multiplex PCR. The sample has more than 250,000 clones; roughly 22% are singletons. Sequenced: naive CD4+ T cells from blood. The receptors here all came from a woman aged 40 to 50 with type 1 diabetes. Each CDR3 is given without its conserved first and last residue. The D gene is left open where the match is weak.

cdr3_aa: SVVVIIGGGEQY
d_call: TRBD1
j_call: TRBJ2-7
v_call: TRBV29-1

cdr3_aa: ASSYSALNYGYT
d_call: -
j_call: TRBJ1-2
v_call: TRBV6-5

cdr3_aa: ATSLGVDEQF
d_call: -
j_call: TRBJ2-1
v_call: TRBV28

cdr3_aa: ASSVAGTGSFDEQY
d_call: TRBD1
j_call: TRBJ2-7
v_call: TRBV9

cdr3_aa: ASSYSGENPYGYT
d_call: -
j_call: TRBJ1-2
v_call: TRBV6-5

cdr3_aa: ASSLEGDNYEQY
d_call: -
j_call: TRBJ2-7
v_call: TRBV5-1

cdr3_aa: ASSTTGGGTDTQY
d_call: TRBD1
j_call: TRBJ2-3
v_call: TRBV7-9

cdr3_aa: ASSSARGLGYGYT
d_call: -
j_call: TRBJ1-2
v_call: TRBV4-1

cdr3_aa: AWTEGTHFEAF
d_call: -
j_call: TRBJ1-1
v_call: TRBV30

cdr3_aa: ASRRGGPRSSYNEQF
d_call: TRBD2
j_call: TRBJ2-1
v_call: TRBV9

cdr3_aa: SVGGPYEQY
d_call: -
j_call: TRBJ2-7
v_call: TRBV29-1

cdr3_aa: ASSPPLGGRNNEQF
d_call: TRBD2
j_call: TRBJ2-1
v_call: TRBV5-4

cdr3_aa: ASRAQGHGNIQY
d_call: -
j_call: TRBJ2-4
v_call: TRBV28

cdr3_aa: ASSPERTGRNEQF
d_call: TRBD1
j_call: TRBJ2-1
v_call: TRBV5-4

cdr3_aa: ASSVLDRVGTEAF
d_call: TRBD1
j_call: TRBJ1-1
v_call: TRBV9

cdr3_aa: ASSLVGTGRKTQY
d_call: TRBD1
j_call: TRBJ2-5
v_call: TRBV5-6

cdr3_aa: ASSPYRDSTEQY
d_call: TRBD1
j_call: TRBJ2-7
v_call: TRBV7-9

cdr3_aa: ASSMTGGNTEAF
d_call: TRBD1
j_call: TRBJ1-1
v_call: TRBV9

cdr3_aa: SVVWSEAF
d_call: -
j_call: TRBJ1-1
v_call: TRBV29-1

cdr3_aa: SVQTGTYGYT
d_call: -
j_call: TRBJ1-2
v_call: TRBV29-1

cdr3_aa: ASSSTEGAGRQF
d_call: -
j_call: TRBJ2-1
v_call: TRBV5-1

cdr3_aa: SALHGSSGANVLT
d_call: -
j_call: TRBJ2-6
v_call: TRBV29-1

cdr3_aa: ASSRGETQY
d_call: -
j_call: TRBJ2-5
v_call: TRBV5-1

cdr3_aa: ASRPNTGANTGELF
d_call: TRBD1
j_call: TRBJ2-2
v_call: TRBV5-4

cdr3_aa: ASSQDQGSGYT
d_call: -
j_call: TRBJ1-2
v_call: TRBV18

cdr3_aa: ASSLVGGETQY
d_call: -
j_call: TRBJ2-5
v_call: TRBV5-4

cdr3_aa: ASVGLAGEPAEQF
d_call: TRBD2
j_call: TRBJ2-1
v_call: TRBV5-1